Shown below are 18 T cell receptor beta chains from a single sample sequenced in a study of T cell repertoires in cytomegalovirus infection. One entry per CDR3 protein, called by TCRdb with MiXCR from the reads. The repertoire consists of fewer than 650,000 distinct CDR3 sequences, with 40% occurring once and the leading ten covering 48%. These receptors are not linked to any known antigen. The sequences come from cultured PBMCs, collected from culture after CMV antigen stimulation. These receptors originate from a human donor in good health (CMV status not recorded). Some clones in this sample may be carry-over from other donors' samples.

This clonotype was picked up a small number of times. This chain uses TRBV20-1 with TRBJ2-3, with 11 bases identical to TRBD1. Germline V gene data show CDR1 as DFQATT and CDR2 as SNEGSKA (reference sequence). Trimming cost V 8 bases and J 2 bases; bases outside gene matches: 6. The CDR3 runs to 14 residues. The DNA of the CDR3 is TGCAGTACCCTGGGACAGGGGGTCACAGATACGCAGTATTTT. Translation: CSTLGQGVTDTQYF.

This rearrangement joins TRBV18 to TRBJ1-6, with TRBD1 matching over 7 bases. Trimming cost V 1 base and J 8 bases; bases outside gene matches: 2. The CDR3 extends over 14 amino acids. The germline V gene has CDR1 KGHSH and CDR2 LQKENI. In nucleotides, the CDR3 is TGTGCCAGCTCACCACAGGGGGCGGATTCACCCCTCCACTTT. Translating gives CASSPQGADSPLHF. Based on the CDR3 plus reference TRBV18 and TRBJ1-6, the full variable domain is NAGVMQNPRHLVRRRGQEARLRCSPMKGHSHVYWYRQLPEEGLKFMVYLQKENIIDESGMPKERFSAEFPKEGPSILRIQQVVRGDSAAYFCASSPQGADSPLHFGNGTRLTVT.

The J gene is TRBJ2-7, the V gene TRBV30, with 7 bases aligning to TRBD1. The CDR3 runs to 13 residues. Germline CDR1 and CDR2: GTSNPN and SVGIG (reference sequence). This CDR3 reads CALLGDSSYEQYF. CDR3 nucleotides: TGTGCACTTCTCGGGGACAGCTCCTACGAGCAGTACTTC.

V is TRBV12-3 or TRBV12-4 and J is TRBJ2-2; D not resolved. The length of the CDR3 is 12 residues. V was clipped by 2 bases and J by 6 bases, with 4 bases between them. CDR3 sequence reads: CASSLKPGELFF. The CDR3 DNA reads as TGTGCCAGCAGTTTAAAGCCCGGGGAGCTGTTTTTT.

The gene calls are TRBV7-3 and TRBJ2-1; 8 positions match TRBD1. The germline V gene has CDR1 SGHTA and CDR2 FQGTGA. CDR3 length equals 17 residues. V shed 5 bases, J shed 6 bases, and the junction held 15 bases outside the gene matches. The CDR3 coding sequence is TGTGCCAGCAGCCCCGGGACAGGAGGTTTTCGTAGCAATGAGCAGTTCTTC. It encodes CASSPGTGGFRSNEQFF.

This clonotype was seen a single time. The V call is TRBV12-3 or TRBV12-4, the J call TRBJ1-1; no reliable D call. The ends were cut back, 3 bases at V and 7 bases at J, with 9 bases in the middle. CDR3 size: 12 residues. The CDR3 spells CASSFPEGEAFF. CDR3 nucleotide sequence: TGTGCCAGCAGTTTCCCAGAGGGTGAAGCTTTCTTT.

This clonotype was seen more than once but under ten times. This chain connects TRBV4-3 to TRBJ1-6; TRBD1 might be the D (6 bases). The germline V gene has CDR1 LGHNA and CDR2 YSLEER. This CDR3 comprises 15 residues. The V end was cut by 4 bases, the J end by 2 bases, with 9 bases between. As DNA, the CDR3 is TGCGCCAGCAGCCTCCGACAGGCCTATAATTCACCCCTCCACTTT. This encodes CASSLRQAYNSPLHF.

There are a few counts of this clonotype. The rearrangement joins TRBV7-2 to TRBJ2-1, with TRBD2 as a possible D gene (6 bases). This CDR3 has 15 amino acids. CDR1 is SGHTA and CDR2 is FQGNSA in the germline V gene. Trimming pared 7 bases from V and 0 bases from J, leaving 13 bases between. The CDR3 spells CASTTLGGSYNEQFF. The CDR3, as DNA: TGTGCCAGCACCACCCTGGGAGGCTCCTACAATGAGCAGTTCTTC.

Here the CDR3 DNA reads TGTGCCAGCAGTTTTGGGGGTTTACGCGGCTACACCTTC. It yields the protein CASSFGGLRGYTF. The chain couples TRBV12-3 or TRBV12-4 to TRBJ1-2; the D gene is possibly TRBD1 (5 bases). Trimming removed 3 bases at V and 8 bases at J, with 13 bases between. This CDR3 comprises 13 residues.

This chain uses TRBV4-2 with TRBJ1-6; D is ambiguous. The CDR3 is made up of 15 amino acids. The V gene lost 0 bases and the J gene lost 8 bases, with 11 bases spanning the gap. Germline CDR1 reads LGHNA; CDR2 reads YNFKEQ. This chain's CDR3 is CASSQDSNYYSPLHF. The CDR3 nucleotides are TGTGCCAGCAGCCAAGATTCCAACTACTATTCACCCCTCCACTTT.

In nucleotides, the CDR3 is TGTGCCACCAGCAGCTACGGGAGCGTGGAGCAGTTCTTC. As protein: CATSSYGSVEQFF. The chain combines TRBV15 with TRBJ2-1; the D gene is possibly TRBD2 (6 bases). Germline CDR1 is LNHNV and CDR2 is YYDKDF (reference sequence). V shed 3 bases and J shed 10 bases, with 13 bases lying between them. The CDR3 runs 13 residues.

The chain carries TRBV27 and TRBJ2-5; maybe TRBD2 (5 bases). With 2 bases removed from V and 2 bases from J, the gap between germline ends came to 15 bases. CDR1 is MNHEY, CDR2 SMNVEV, per germline (reference sequence). The CDR3 sequence is 16 residues long. CDR3 nucleotide sequence: TGTGCCAGCAGTTTAAGAACGGGAATACGGCAAGAGACCCAGTACTTC. Amino acids: CASSLRTGIRQETQYF.

This clonotype has only a few counts. The chain has TRBV18 and TRBJ2-7; the match to TRBD1 covers 9 bases. Trimming cost V 6 bases and J 1 base; bases outside gene matches: 13. The CDR3 totals 17 residues. The V gene's germline CDR1 is KGHSH and CDR2 LQKENI. The CDR3 DNA is TGTGCCAGCTCTCAACAGGGGGCCACGTCGGGATCCTACGAGCAGTACTTC. This encodes CASSQQGATSGSYEQYF.

This sequence joins TRBV5-1 and TRBJ2-2; a weak D match, TRBD2 (7 bases). Germline assignment: CDR1 SGHRS and CDR2 YFSETQ. This CDR3 has 17 amino acids. The V end was cut by 4 bases, the J end by 0 bases, with 16 bases between. DNA of the CDR3: TGCGCCAGCAGCCCGAGGGGGGGAGGGCCGAACACCGGGGAGCTGTTTTTT. As protein: CASSPRGGGPNTGELFF. Combining the CDR3 with reference TRBV5-1 and TRBJ2-2 gives the whole variable domain KAGVTQTPRYLIKTRGQQVTLSCSPISGHRSVSWYQQTPGQGLQFLFEYFSETQRNKGNFPGRFSGRQFSNSRSEMNVSTLELGDSALYLCASSPRGGGPNTGELFFGEGSRLTVL.

The chain combines TRBV7-6 with TRBJ1-1; D is undetermined. Trimming pared 3 bases from V and 5 bases from J, leaving 13 bases between. Germline assignment: CDR1 SGHVS and CDR2 FNYEAQ. The CDR3 consists of 14 residues. For the CDR3, the DNA is TGTGCCAGCAGCTTTTCTGCAGTAGGGACTGAAGCTTTCTTT. This translates into CASSFSAVGTEAFF.

This clonotype appeared a few times. CDR3 sequence: CASSRGQGYQPQHF. DNA for the CDR3: TGTGCCAGCAGTCGCGGACAGGGCTATCAGCCCCAGCATTTT. The chain joins TRBV6-1 to TRBJ1-5; 8 bases agree with TRBD1. Germline CDR1 reads MNHNS; CDR2 reads SASEGT. The CDR3 length is 14 residues. V gave up 5 bases and J gave up 5 bases; unmatched junction bases: 5.

This clonotype was seen repeatedly, ten times or more. The chain uses TRBV7-8 and TRBJ1-5; perhaps TRBD1 as D (6 bases). Trimming cost V 4 bases and J 4 bases, with 17 bases left between them. The CDR3 runs to 16 residues. Per germline, CDR1 SGHVS and CDR2 FQNEAQ. The CDR3 reads CASSSVGGLGNQPQHF. The CDR3 DNA is TGTGCCAGCAGCTCCGTCGGGGGGCTAGGGAATCAGCCCCAGCATTTT.

The chain couples TRBV7-2 to TRBJ2-7, with D unclear. The germline V gene encodes CDR1 SGHTA and CDR2 FQGNSA. The CDR3 consists of 12 residues. Trimming took 6 bases from V and 2 from J, leaving 8 bases between them. In DNA form, the CDR3 reads TGTGCCAGCAGTGAGAGTACCTACGAGCAGTACTTC. This codes for CASSESTYEQYF. The complete variable domain, with remaining parts taken from reference TRBV7-2 and TRBJ2-7, reads GAGVSQSPSNKVTEKGKDVELRCDPISGHTALYWYRQSLGQGLEFLIYFQGNSAPDKSGLPSDRFSAERTGGSVSTLTIQRTQQEDSAVYLCASSESTYEQYFGPGTRLTVT.